The 22 T cell receptor beta chains below come from one sample, sequenced in a study of glioma-infiltrating T cells after dendritic cell vaccination. The table came from immunoSEQ multiplex PCR; TCRdb's copy has only in-frame clones and leaves some out. Among over 90,000 clones listed, approximately 80% were seen once. The sequencing here drew on blood, taken before dendritic cell vaccination. The receptors come from a human donor with glioblastoma.

The rearrangement joins TRBV5-4 to TRBJ2-1, with 8 bases aligning to TRBD2. Germline values: CDR1 SGHNT, CDR2 YYREEE (reference sequence). The CDR3 is made up of 16 amino acids. After removal of 0 bases from V and 4 bases from J, the junction contained 6 bases not matched to a gene. The CDR3 DNA sequence: TGTGCCAGCAGCTTGGGGGCTAGCGGGCTATACAATGAGCAGTTCTTC. It is translated as CASSLGASGLYNEQFF.

This chain connects TRBV27 to TRBJ1-2; no definite D call. Trimming stripped 0 bases from V and 2 bases from J, with 7 bases between. Germline V gene data show CDR1 as MNHEY and CDR2 as SMNVEV (reference sequence). This CDR3 region has 14 residues. The CDR3 protein is CASSLSGRNYGYTF. The CDR3 nucleotides are TGTGCCAGCAGTTTATCAGGCAGGAACTATGGCTACACCTTC.

The chain combines TRBV9 with TRBJ1-3, with D perhaps matching TRBD1 (6 bases). CDR3 length: 15 residues. V was shortened by 6 bases and J by 2 bases, with 15 bases between the two germline ends. Germline values: CDR1 SGDLS, CDR2 YYNGEE. The CDR3 loop is CASTITGQPGNTIYF. CDR3 nucleotides: TGTGCCAGCACTATCACAGGGCAGCCTGGAAACACCATATATTTT.

The CDR3, as DNA: TGTGCCAGCAGCCCACAGAACTACGAGCAGTACTTC. Protein: CASSPQNYEQYF. V and J are TRBV7-2 and TRBJ2-7; D is undetermined. The CDR3 contains 12 residues. Germline V gene sequence: CDR1 SGHTA, CDR2 FQGNSA. V dropped 5 bases and J dropped 3 bases, with 8 bases sitting between them. Drawing the rest from reference TRBV7-2 and TRBJ2-7, the complete variable domain is GAGVSQSPSNKVTEKGKDVELRCDPISGHTALYWYRQSLGQGLEFLIYFQGNSAPDKSGLPSDRFSAERTGGSVSTLTIQRTQQEDSAVYLCASSPQNYEQYFGPGTRLTVT.

J is TRBJ2-2 and V is TRBV28, with 13 bases that match TRBD2. This CDR3 has 16 residues. With 5 bases clipped from V and 6 bases from J, the junction kept 6 bases outside the gene matches. Germline-derived CDR1 and CDR2 are MDHEN and SYDVKM. The CDR3 nucleotides read TGTGCCAGCAGTCCGTCACTAGCGGGGGGGCCCGGGGAGCTGTTTTTT. It yields the protein CASSPSLAGGPGELFF.

The chain couples TRBV6-6 to TRBJ1-1; the D is unclear. The CDR3 loop spans 14 amino acids. CDR1 MNHNY and CDR2 SVGAGI come from the germline V gene (reference sequence). V was pared by 2 bases and J by 9 bases, with 16 bases between. CDR3 nucleotide sequence: TGTGCCAGCAGTTACCGGGTCTTCCCCGTCCAAGCTTTCTTT. This sequence encodes CASSYRVFPVQAFF.

This clone was seen a single time. This chain links TRBV5-4 with TRBJ1-2, with 7 bases fitting TRBD1. CDR3 length: 12 amino acids. The V gene's germline CDR1 is SGHNT and CDR2 YYREEE (reference sequence). J was trimmed by 5 bases and V by 3 bases; bases with no gene match: 1. CDR3 sequence: CASSSGQYGYTF. The CDR3 nucleotides are TGTGCCAGCAGCTCGGGACAGTATGGCTACACCTTC.

The genes are TRBV19 and TRBJ1-2; tentative D call: TRBD1 (6 bases). There are 17 residues in the CDR3. V gave up 3 bases and J gave up 6 bases, with 23 bases separating them. The V gene's germline CDR1 is LNHDA and CDR2 SQIVND (reference sequence). For the CDR3, the DNA is TGTGCCAGTAGTATTCCAGGACAGTCCTTTCGAGACCATGGCTACACCTTC. It is translated as CASSIPGQSFRDHGYTF. Full variable domain (remainder filled in from reference TRBV19 and TRBJ1-2): DGGITQSPKYLFRKEGQNVTLSCEQNLNHDAMYWYRQDPGQGLRLIYYSQIVNDFQKGDIAEGYSVSREKKESFPLTVTSAQKNPTAFYLCASSIPGQSFRDHGYTFGSGTRLTVV.

The chain couples TRBV7-6 to TRBJ1-2; weak D call: TRBD1 (5 bases). This CDR3 is 15 amino acids long. Germline CDR1 reads SGHVS; CDR2 reads FNYEAQ. The V end was cut by 2 bases, the J end by 2 bases, with 12 bases between. Written as DNA, the CDR3 is TGTGCCAGCAGCTTACTTCAGGGTATGAACTATGGCTACACCTTC. Amino acids: CASSLLQGMNYGYTF. Drawing the rest from reference TRBV7-6 and TRBJ1-2, the complete variable domain is GAGVSQSPRYKVTKRGQDVALRCDPISGHVSLYWYRQALGQGPEFLTYFNYEAQQDKSGLPNDRFSAERPEGSISTLTIQRTEQRDSAMYRCASSLLQGMNYGYTFGSGTRLTVV.

V gene TRBV12-5 combines with J gene TRBJ2-1; 8 nucleotides align to TRBD2. The CDR3 spans 16 residues. Germline V CDR1 and CDR2: LGHNT, FRNRAP. Trimming at V came to 0 bases and at J to 6 bases, leaving 7 bases not matched to a gene. The CDR3 loop reads CASGLVIRRGGNEQFF. CDR3 coding DNA: TGTGCTAGTGGTTTGGTAATTCGACGGGGGGGCAATGAGCAGTTCTTC. The full variable domain, rest sourced from reference TRBV12-5 and TRBJ2-1, is DARVTQTPRHKVTEMGQEVTMRCQPILGHNTVFWYRQTMMQGLELLAYFRNRAPLDDSGMPKDRFSAEMPDATLATLKIQPSEPRDSAVYFCASGLVIRRGGNEQFFGPGTRLTVL.

The rearrangement joins TRBV11-1 to TRBJ2-1; tentative D call: TRBD2 (6 bases). CDR3 length: 16 residues. Trimming shortened V by 5 bases and J by 4 bases, and 18 bases separated the two germline ends. Germline V gene sequence: CDR1 SGHAT, CDR2 FQDESV (reference sequence). This CDR3 is CASSRMVRGVYNEQFF. DNA of the CDR3: TGTGCCAGCAGCCGTATGGTGCGGGGAGTTTACAATGAGCAGTTCTTC.

V gene TRBV19 combines with J gene TRBJ2-7; tentatively, D is TRBD1 (5 bases). V was shortened by 0 bases and J by 1 base, with 10 bases between the two germline ends. Germline V lookup: CDR1 LNHDA, CDR2 SQIVND (reference sequence). The CDR3 loop spans 15 amino acids. CDR3 residues: CASSIDGAISYEQYF. In DNA form, the CDR3 reads TGTGCCAGTAGTATAGATGGGGCAATATCCTACGAGCAGTACTTC.

This clone was seen a single time. V is TRBV19 and J is TRBJ2-5, with a weak D call TRBD2 (6 bases). The CDR3 length is 14 residues. V lost 7 bases to trimming and J lost 5 bases, with 17 bases between them. Germline CDR1 and CDR2: LNHDA and SQIVND (reference sequence). The CDR3 here is CASMSRRVQETQYF. Written as DNA, the CDR3 is TGTGCCAGTATGAGTCGGAGGGTTCAGGAGACCCAGTACTTC.

The chain employs TRBV11-3 and TRBJ1-1; 7 nucleotides align to TRBD1. Trimming took 5 bases from V and 4 from J; bases not matched to a gene: 7. This CDR3 contains 14 residues. Looked up from germline, CDR1 is SGHNT and CDR2 is YENEEA. The DNA of the CDR3 is TGTGCCAGCAGCCTGACAGGGACGGGCACTGAAGCTTTCTTT. Its protein is CASSLTGTGTEAFF.

V usage is TRBV4-1 and J usage is TRBJ1-3; 7 bases align to TRBD1. The V gene end was trimmed by 2 bases and the J gene end by 1 base; junction bases not matched to a gene: 5. The germline V gene has CDR1 MGHRA and CDR2 YSYEKL. CDR3 length: 16 residues. The CDR3 spells CASSQPATGSGNTIYF. As DNA, the CDR3 is TGCGCCAGCAGCCAACCGGCGACAGGGTCTGGAAACACCATATATTTT.

This clone was counted a few times. Its ends do not fully match the called genes, so a read error is possible. The V call is TRBV30, the J call TRBJ2-5; tentative D call: TRBD1 (5 bases). Germline V CDR1 and CDR2: GTSNPN, SVGIG (reference sequence). The CDR3 runs 9 residues. CDR3 nucleotide sequence: TGCCCGCAGGGAGAGACCCAGTACTTC. It encodes CPQGETQYF.

V gene TRBV27 combines with J gene TRBJ1-2; 8 bases agree with TRBD1. J was trimmed by 6 bases and V by 5 bases; bases with no gene match: 11. CDR1 MNHEY and CDR2 SMNVEV come from the germline V gene (reference sequence). The CDR3 runs to 15 residues. The CDR3 loop is CASSPLSDRGDGYTF. The CDR3 DNA reads as TGTGCCAGCAGTCCCTTATCTGACAGGGGTGATGGCTACACCTTC.

This chain links TRBV7-9 with TRBJ2-5; perhaps TRBD1 as D (6 bases). CDR3 size: 15 residues. V was trimmed by 5 bases and J by 0 bases, leaving 13 bases between them. CDR1 SEHNR and CDR2 FQNEAQ come from the germline V gene (reference sequence). The CDR3 protein is CASSPGQWDQETQYF. The CDR3, as DNA: TGTGCCAGCAGCCCCGGACAGTGGGACCAAGAGACCCAGTACTTC.

The rearrangement links TRBV19 to TRBJ2-7; 9 positions match TRBD1. CDR1 LNHDA and CDR2 SQIVND come from the germline V gene (reference sequence). The CDR3 totals 14 residues. Losses at the gene ends were 3 bases for V and 3 bases for J; bases not matched to a gene: 3. Written as DNA, the CDR3 is TGTGCCAGTAGTATCCTGACAGGGGGCTACGAGCAGTACTTC. This translates into CASSILTGGYEQYF.

This rearrangement joins TRBV2 to TRBJ1-5; possibly TRBD1 for D (6 bases). V dropped 8 bases and J dropped 0 bases, with 8 bases sitting between them. The CDR3 extends over 13 amino acids. Germline V gives CDR1 SNHLY, CDR2 FYNNEI. Here the CDR3 DNA reads TGTGCCAGCGGGGGCAATAGCAATCAGCCCCAGCATTTT. Translation gives CASGGNSNQPQHF. Based on the CDR3 plus reference TRBV2 and TRBJ1-5, the full variable domain is EPEVTQTPSHQVTQMGQEVILRCVPISNHLYFYWYRQILGQKVEFLVSFYNNEISEKSEIFDDQFSVERPDGSNFTLKIRSTKLEDSAMYFCASGGNSNQPQHFGDGTRLSIL.

This clone showed up just once. One junction end disagrees with the germline gene, perhaps due to a read error. The rearrangement links TRBV12-5 to TRBJ1-2, with 8 positions matching TRBD1. This CDR3 is 17 amino acids long. The V gene's germline CDR1 is LGHNT and CDR2 FRNRAP. DNA for the CDR3: TGTGCTAGTGGTTTGGTATTGGCGGGACAGGTTAACGATGGCTACACCTTC. Translation gives CASGLVLAGQVNDGYTF.

This chain connects TRBV5-6 to TRBJ2-4; 8 nucleotides line up with TRBD2. The CDR3 consists of 13 residues. The junction had 4 bases not matched to a gene; V was cut back by 4 bases and J by 7 bases. CDR1 is SGHDT and CDR2 is YYEEEE in the germline V gene. CDR3 residues: CASSREGSNIQYF. CDR3 coding DNA: TGTGCCAGCAGCCGGGAGGGATCTAACATTCAGTACTTC.